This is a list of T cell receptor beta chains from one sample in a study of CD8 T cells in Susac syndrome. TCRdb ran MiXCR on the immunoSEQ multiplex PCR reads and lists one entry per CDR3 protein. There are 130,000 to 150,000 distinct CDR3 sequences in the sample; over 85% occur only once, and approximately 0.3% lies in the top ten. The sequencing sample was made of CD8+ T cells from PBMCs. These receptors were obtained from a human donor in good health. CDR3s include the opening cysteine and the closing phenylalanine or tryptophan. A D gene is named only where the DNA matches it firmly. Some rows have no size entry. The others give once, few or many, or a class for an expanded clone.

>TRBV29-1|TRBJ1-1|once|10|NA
TGCAGCGCCCGGATCACTGAAGCTTTCTTT
CSARITEAFF
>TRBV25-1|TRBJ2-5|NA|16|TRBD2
TGTGCCAGCAGTCCTCGGACTAGCGGAGATCAAGAGACCCAGTACTTC
CASSPRTSGDQETQYF
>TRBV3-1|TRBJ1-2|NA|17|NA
TGTGCCAGCAGCCAAGATTCGTCGGGACACGCTAACTATGGCTACACCTTC
CASSQDSSGHANYGYTF
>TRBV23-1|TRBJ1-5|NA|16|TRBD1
TGCGCCAGCAGTCAATCGGAACAGGGGGCCCCGAGGGCCCAGCATTTT
CASSQSEQGAPRAQHF
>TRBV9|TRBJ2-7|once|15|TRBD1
TGTGCCAGCAGCCCATCGGGACAGGGGGCTGACGAGCAGTACTTC
CASSPSGQGADEQYF
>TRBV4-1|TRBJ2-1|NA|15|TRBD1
TGCGCCAGCAGCCGAGGGACAGGGGTCTTGAATGAGCAGTTCTTC
CASSRGTGVLNEQFF
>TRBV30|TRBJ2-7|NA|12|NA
TGTGCCTCCGACGGTCCCTCCTACGAGCAGTACTTC
CASDGPSYEQYF
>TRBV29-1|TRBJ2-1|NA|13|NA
TGCAGCGTCGCGGGACAGTCCTACAATGAGCAGTTCTTC
CSVAGQSYNEQFF
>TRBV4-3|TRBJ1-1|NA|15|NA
TGCGCCAGCAGCCAAGATTCAGCTATGAACACTGAAGCTTTCTTT
CASSQDSAMNTEAFF
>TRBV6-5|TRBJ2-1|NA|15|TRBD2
TGTGCCAGCAGTGCGAGCGGGAGGCCCTACAATGAGCAGTTCTTC
CASSASGRPYNEQFF
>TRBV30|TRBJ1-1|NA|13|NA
TGTGCCTGGAGTGAGACGGTGAACACTGAAGCTTTCTTT
CAWSETVNTEAFF
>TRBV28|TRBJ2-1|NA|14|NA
TGTGCCAGCAGTTTAAACTGGGGATCTAATGAGCAGTTCTTC
CASSLNWGSNEQFF
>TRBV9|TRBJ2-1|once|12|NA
TGTGCCAGCAGCTCCAACTCCATCGAGCAGTTCTTC
CASSSNSIEQFF
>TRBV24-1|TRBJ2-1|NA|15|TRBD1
TGTGCCACCAGTGAAGAGGGGGCGCTTGAAGATGAGCAGTTCTTC
CATSEEGALEDEQFF
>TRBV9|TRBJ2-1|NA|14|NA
TGTGCCAGCAGCGTAGGGGACAATTACAATGAGCAGTTCTTC
CASSVGDNYNEQFF
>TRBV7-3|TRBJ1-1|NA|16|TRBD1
TGTGCCAGCAGCCTTGGGACAGGGGGTGTGAACACTGAAGCTTTCTTT
CASSLGTGGVNTEAFF
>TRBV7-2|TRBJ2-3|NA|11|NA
TGTGCCAGCAGCTGGACAGATACGCAGTATTTT
CASSWTDTQYF
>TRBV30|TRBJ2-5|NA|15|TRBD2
TGTGCCTGGAGCGCTATATCCGGGACTAGAGAGACCCAGTACTTC
CAWSAISGTRETQYF
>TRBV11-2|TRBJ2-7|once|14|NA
TGTGCCAGCAGCTATACAGGTTACAGATACGAGCAGTACTTC
CASSYTGYRYEQYF
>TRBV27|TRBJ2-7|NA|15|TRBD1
TGTGCCAGCCGCCGCACAGGGGGCAACCCCTACGAGCAGTACTTC
CASRRTGGNPYEQYF
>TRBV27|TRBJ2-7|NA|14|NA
TGTGCCAGCAGTTTAGTCCCGGGGGCGTACGAGCAGTACTTC
CASSLVPGAYEQYF
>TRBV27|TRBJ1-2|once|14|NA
TGTGCCAGCAGTTTATCGGGGGCTAACTATGGCTACACCTTC
CASSLSGANYGYTF
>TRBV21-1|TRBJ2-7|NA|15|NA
TGTGCCAGCAGGGTTGGGGCAGCAAGTAGGTACGAGCAGTACTTC
CASRVGAASRYEQYF
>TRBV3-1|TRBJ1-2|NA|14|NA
TGTGCCAGCAGCCAAGATCGGAACGGGGTAGGCTACACCTTC
CASSQDRNGVGYTF
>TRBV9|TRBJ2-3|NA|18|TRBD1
TGTGCCAGCAGCGTAGCTATTGAGGGGACAGGTAGCACAGATACGCAGTATTTT
CASSVAIEGTGSTDTQYF
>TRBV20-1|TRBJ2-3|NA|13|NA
TGCAGTGCTAGACGGGACTTCACAGATACGCAGTATTTT
CSARRDFTDTQYF
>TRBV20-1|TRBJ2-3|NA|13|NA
TGCAGTGCTAGAGAGGTGGGAACGGATACGCAGTATTTT
CSAREVGTDTQYF
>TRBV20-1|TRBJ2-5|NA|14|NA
TGCAGTGCTCTCCCCGCGATGTTTTCCGAGACCCAGTACTTC
CSALPAMFSETQYF
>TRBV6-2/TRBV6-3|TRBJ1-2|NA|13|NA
TGTGCCAGCAGTACAGAAGAGAACTATGGCTACACCTTC
CASSTEENYGYTF
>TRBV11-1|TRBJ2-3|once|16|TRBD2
TGTGCCAGCAGCTCAAGACTAGCGGGAGGGCCAGATACGCAGTATTTT
CASSSRLAGGPDTQYF
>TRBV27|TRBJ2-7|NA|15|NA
TGTGCCAGCAGTTCCAAAGGGGGGGGAATGGACGAGCAGTACTTC
CASSSKGGGMDEQYF
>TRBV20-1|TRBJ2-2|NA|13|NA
TGCAGTGCAACTGAAGCGAACACCGGGGAGCTGTTTTTT
CSATEANTGELFF
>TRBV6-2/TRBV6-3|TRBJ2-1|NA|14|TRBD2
TGTGCCAGCAGTACTGGGACTAGCCACAATGAGCAGTTCTTC
CASSTGTSHNEQFF
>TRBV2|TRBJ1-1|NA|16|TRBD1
TGTGCCAGCAGTAATAGCCGGACAGGGTGGAACACTGAAGCTTTCTTT
CASSNSRTGWNTEAFF
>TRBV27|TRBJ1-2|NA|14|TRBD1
TGTGCCAGCAGTTGGGACAGGACTAACTATGGCTACACCTTC
CASSWDRTNYGYTF
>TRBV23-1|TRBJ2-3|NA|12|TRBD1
TGCGCCACCGGGACAGACGCAGATACGCAGTATTTT
CATGTDADTQYF
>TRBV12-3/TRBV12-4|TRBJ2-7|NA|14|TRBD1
TGTGCCAGCAGAAAGGGACAGGGGGCGCAGGAGCAGTACTTC
CASRKGQGAQEQYF
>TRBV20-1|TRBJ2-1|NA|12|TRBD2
TGCAGTGGCACTAGCGAGTACAATGAGCAGTTCTTC
CSGTSEYNEQFF
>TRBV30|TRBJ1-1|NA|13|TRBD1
TGTGCCTGGAGTCTCCAGGGGGTGACTGAAGCTTTCTTT
CAWSLQGVTEAFF
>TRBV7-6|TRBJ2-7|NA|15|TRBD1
TGTGCCAGCAGCTTAGGAAGGACAGGGTTACACGAGCAGTACTTC
CASSLGRTGLHEQYF
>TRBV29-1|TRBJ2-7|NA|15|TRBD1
TGCAGCGTTGAAGCTAAGGGACAGCACTACTACGAGCAGTACTTC
CSVEAKGQHYYEQYF
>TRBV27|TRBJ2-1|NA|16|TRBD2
TGTGCCAGCAGTTCGACTAGCGGGGGGGCAACCAATGAGCAGTTCTTC
CASSSTSGGATNEQFF
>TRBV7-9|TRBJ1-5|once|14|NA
TGTGCCAGCAGCCACACAGGATTCAATCAGCCCCAGCATTTT
CASSHTGFNQPQHF
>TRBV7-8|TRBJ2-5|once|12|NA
TGTGCCAGCAGCTTAGGTCCGGGGACCCAGTACTTC
CASSLGPGTQYF
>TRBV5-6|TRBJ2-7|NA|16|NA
TGTGCCAGCAGCTCCCCCGGGGGTCCAGGGTCCTACGAGCAGTACTTC
CASSSPGGPGSYEQYF
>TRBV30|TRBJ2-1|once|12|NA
TGTGCCTGGAGTGTGGGGGGAAAAGAGCAGTTCTTC
CAWSVGGKEQFF